Given below is one T cell receptor beta chain in context. What it binds is unknown. This sample is part of a study of T cell responses to AZD1222 COVID-19 vaccine. Study-level results: Repertoires were obtained only post-peak T cell response. Baseline serostatus was positive in only a handful of AZD1222 recipients. After two AZD1222 doses, spike-specific TCR breadth and depth rose versus day 0. Donors were mostly white British, more females; clonal diversity possibly underestimated.

The germline CDR1 and CDR2 sequences are WSHSY and SAAADI. Trimming left V 3 bases short and J 5 bases short, with 8 bases between. The CDR3 spans 12 residues. Measured with immunoSEQ multiplex PCR; TCRdb has only the in-frame clones, and not every one. The sample yields more than 95,000 clones, 89% seen once. This receptor was identified in an adult in good health. The J gene is TRBJ2-7, the V gene TRBV10-2; D is uncertain. The sample consisted of peripheral blood, taken on day 0 of AZD1222 vaccination. The CDR3 nucleotides read TGCGCCAGCAGTGACCAGCAGGACGAGCAGTACTTC. This encodes CASSDQQDEQYF.